Listed below are T cell receptor beta chains from one sample, sequenced in a study of blood T cells in healthy people across ages. TCRdb ran MiXCR on the 5' RACE reads and lists one entry per CDR3 protein. Found here are roughly 900,000 distinct CDR3 sequences, 29% of them singletons; the top ten hold roughly a sixth. Specimen: blood. Receptors originate from a woman of 80 years or more in good health. Each CDR3 is given with its conserved first and last residue. A D gene is named only where the DNA matches it firmly. Clone size is shown for a subset of rows, as once, few, many or a class of expanded clone.

TRBJ2-3,TRBV7-2,TRBD2,NA,CASSYTQRGSDTQYF
TRBJ1-1,TRBV21-1,NA,once,CASSKMRGGAPEAFF
TRBJ2-5,TRBV20-1,NA,many,CSARWGIETQYF
TRBJ2-7,TRBV6-5,TRBD2,many,CASKRTSGYEQYF
TRBJ2-5,TRBV7-8,TRBD2,many,CASSLMAGGQQTQYF
TRBJ2-3,TRBV6-5,NA,many,CASSYLGSTDTQYF
TRBJ1-2,TRBV6-2/TRBV6-3,NA,few,CASSYSGDMGYTF
TRBJ2-3,TRBV5-4,NA,NA,CASNTTSSTDTQYF
TRBJ1-1,TRBV6-1,NA,NA,CASSRAWEAFF
TRBJ2-3,TRBV25-1,TRBD2,NA,CASSDSGGITDTQYF
TRBJ2-6,TRBV20-1,NA,NA,CSARGQTVSGANVLTF
TRBJ2-1,TRBV20-1,TRBD2,many,CSAREGEGIGEQFF
TRBJ2-6,TRBV12-3/TRBV12-4,NA,many,CASSLSRAGANVLTF
TRBJ2-4,TRBV7-2,TRBD2,many,CASSTGLAGVRKNIQYF
TRBJ1-6,TRBV20-1,TRBD1,NA,CSAVHRDRGSYSPLHF
TRBJ1-2,TRBV9,NA,NA,CASSVRPGGGRDGYTF
TRBJ2-7,TRBV10-3,NA,many,CAIRGKGDHYEQYF
TRBJ1-1,TRBV20-1,TRBD1,NA,CSAPTGSAEAFF
TRBJ2-7,TRBV12-3/TRBV12-4,NA,many,CASSLVGLEPNQYF
TRBJ1-1,TRBV6-2/TRBV6-3,NA,NA,CASSSPGGSGYTEAFF
TRBJ2-6,TRBV20-1,NA,many,CSARDGSLSSGANVLTF
TRBJ2-3,TRBV12-3/TRBV12-4,NA,NA,CASERVRTDTQYF
TRBJ2-3,TRBV7-6,NA,NA,CASSPSFPDTQYF
TRBJ2-7,TRBV7-2,NA,many,CASSFWSSTASGQYF
TRBJ2-5,TRBV9,NA,many,CASSVRSIGTLETQYF
TRBJ2-3,TRBV4-1,TRBD1,few,CASSQDAGTGGSTDTQYF
TRBJ1-2,TRBV2,NA,once,CAGSRGMGGYTF
TRBJ2-1,TRBV28,TRBD2,NA,CASIKLAVSYNEQFF
TRBJ2-5,TRBV7-9,NA,many,CASSLALKLVQETQYF
TRBJ1-2,TRBV4-1,NA,many,CASSQGTRFYGYTF
TRBJ2-2,TRBV6-1,TRBD2,NA,CASSGLAGGLTGELFF
TRBJ1-5,TRBV6-5,NA,few,CASSPLFGGAPPQHF
TRBJ1-2,TRBV19,NA,NA,CASSTMDTYYGYTF
TRBJ2-6,TRBV6-1,TRBD1,NA,CASSRTGGRSGANVLTF
TRBJ1-1,TRBV29-1,NA,few,CSVEHTGNTEAFF
TRBJ2-3,TRBV12-3/TRBV12-4,TRBD2,NA,CASSSRLAGSTDTEYF
TRBJ2-5,TRBV5-1,TRBD2,many,CASRSGGGLQETQYF
TRBJ2-4,TRBV6-2/TRBV6-3,NA,many,CASSYSGSKNIQYF
TRBJ2-3,TRBV7-6,NA,NA,CASSRTGSDTDTRYF
TRBJ1-6,TRBV14,NA,few,CASSQGQAYNSPLHF
TRBJ2-3,TRBV10-1,NA,many,CASSESETSHTQYF
TRBJ1-5,TRBV3-1,TRBD1,few,CASSQGSGTGLNQPQHF
TRBJ2-1,TRBV7-9,NA,many,CASSLVPGGGNEQFF
TRBJ1-1,TRBV7-2,NA,many,CASSFGGASEAFF
TRBJ1-2,TRBV7-2,NA,NA,CANSLDTYGYTF
TRBJ2-3,TRBV20-1,TRBD2,many,CSARDGTSGRSDTQYF
TRBJ2-7,TRBV6-2/TRBV6-3,TRBD2,many,CASSSSGAPSYEQYF
TRBJ2-3,TRBV3-1,TRBD2,many,CASSQRASGGKDTQYF